The rows below give T cell receptor beta chains drawn from one sample of a study of cytotoxic CD8 clonotypes in ibrutinib-treated CLL. Profiling relied on immunoSEQ multiplex PCR, and the TCRdb table lists in-frame clones only, not all of them. The sample shows 150,000 to 200,000 clones, over 75% of them seen only once. The sample was PBMCs, taken at disease progression, from a patient treated with ibrutinib. These receptors were taken from a human donor with chronic lymphocytic leukemia. CDR3s include the opening cysteine and the closing phenylalanine or tryptophan. The D gene is left open where the match is weak. Clone size is not always given. Where it is, it says once, few, many or a class for expanded clones.

>medium-sized|TRBJ2-7|TRBV19|TRBD2
CASSPGGTTLGPRNEQYF
TGTGCCAGTAGTCCCGGAGGGACTACTCTTGGGCCTAGAAACGAGCAGTACTTC
>.|TRBJ1-5|TRBV28|.
CASSLPADDYQPQHF
TGTGCCAGCAGTTTACCAGCGGACGACTATCAGCCCCAGCATTTT
>.|TRBJ2-7|TRBV29-1|TRBD1
CSVKGQGAYEQYF
TGCAGCGTTAAGGGACAGGGGGCCTACGAGCAGTACTTC
>.|TRBJ2-2|TRBV28|TRBD2
CASSLYGLAGGTGELFF
TGTGCCAGCAGTCTTTACGGACTAGCGGGGGGCACCGGGGAGCTGTTTTTT
>.|TRBJ2-1|TRBV30|.
CAWSPGNYNEQFF
TGTGCCTGGAGTCCGGGTAACTACAATGAGCAGTTCTTC
>.|TRBJ1-1|TRBV4-3|.
CASSQDLKYEAFF
TGCGCCAGCAGCCAAGATCTTAAATATGAAGCTTTCTTT
>.|TRBJ1-6|TRBV30|.
CAWNSAYNSPLHF
TGTGCCTGGAATTCAGCCTATAATTCACCCCTCCACTTT
>.|TRBJ2-7|TRBV7-8|.
CASSFDRQAEQYF
TGTGCCAGCAGCTTCGATAGGCAGGCGGAGCAGTACTTC
>.|TRBJ2-3|TRBV4-1|.
CASSPRSPTSPGDTQYF
TGCGCCAGCAGCCCGAGAAGCCCGACTAGTCCGGGAGATACGCAGTATTTT
>.|TRBJ1-4|TRBV4-2|TRBD1
CASSQVDRGHEKLFF
TGTGCCAGCAGCCAAGTAGACAGGGGGCATGAAAAACTGTTTTTT
>.|TRBJ2-7|TRBV28|TRBD2
CASSVGGVSYEQYF
TGTGCCAGCAGTGTCGGGGGGGTATCCTACGAGCAGTACTTC
>.|TRBJ1-2|TRBV6-4|.
CASRTTGTGAYGYTF
TGTGCCAGCAGGACTACAGGGACCGGGGCTTATGGCTACACCTTC
>.|TRBJ1-4|TRBV7-9|.
CASSFGDVNEKLFF
TGTGCCAGCAGCTTCGGGGATGTGAATGAAAAACTGTTTTTT
>many|TRBJ1-4|TRBV18|TRBD1
CASSQGQGSTNEKLFF
TGTGCCAGCTCCCAAGGACAGGGATCAACTAATGAAAAACTGTTTTTT
>medium-sized|TRBJ2-7|TRBV10-1|.
CASSDPTGTSGYEQYF
TGCGCCAGCAGTGACCCTACCGGGACTTCGGGCTACGAGCAGTACTTC
>.|TRBJ1-2|TRBV19|.
CASSISGYGYTF
TGTGCCAGTAGTATAAGCGGCTATGGCTACACCTTC
>.|TRBJ1-1|TRBV2|.
CASSGQRGTEAFF
TGTGCCAGCAGTGGACAGAGAGGGACTGAAGCTTTCTTT
>.|TRBJ2-3|TRBV7-9|.
CASSSHRVGADTQYF
TGTGCCAGCAGCTCCCACAGGGTTGGTGCAGATACGCAGTATTTT
>once|TRBJ2-3|TRBV6-6|.
CASSYSLDTQYF
TGTGCCAGCAGTTACTCGTTGGATACGCAGTATTTT
>.|TRBJ1-3|TRBV7-9|TRBD1
CASSSGGTGYGNTIYF
TGTGCCAGCAGCTCCGGAGGGACAGGGTACGGAAACACCATATATTTT
>.|TRBJ2-7|TRBV6-6|TRBD2
CASTYEGGRSDEQYF
TGTGCCAGCACCTATGAGGGCGGGAGGAGTGACGAGCAGTACTTC
>.|TRBJ2-7|TRBV15|TRBD1
CATSRDRDSSYEQYF
TGTGCCACCAGCAGAGATCGGGACAGCTCCTACGAGCAGTACTTC
>few|TRBJ2-7|TRBV5-1|TRBD2
CASSPWDYLSGEQYF
TGCGCCAGCAGCCCCTGGGACTACCTCTCGGGCGAGCAGTACTTC
>.|TRBJ1-1|TRBV7-6|.
CASSLISTGQKNTEAFF
TGTGCCAGCAGCTTAATTTCCACTGGACAGAAGAACACTGAAGCTTTCTTT
>.|TRBJ2-3|TRBV6-5|.
CASSIRRGDSDTQYF
TGTGCCAGCAGCATCAGGAGGGGGGATTCGGATACGCAGTATTTT
>.|TRBJ1-3|TRBV7-2|.
CASSLGGVAGNTIYF
TGTGCCAGCAGCTTAGGGGGGGTAGCCGGAAACACCATATATTTT
>.|TRBJ2-7|TRBV19|TRBD2
CASSTASGANYEQYF
TGTGCCAGTAGTACGGCTAGCGGGGCGAACTACGAGCAGTACTTC
>many|TRBJ2-2|TRBV5-4|TRBD1
CASRLRTGGRFGELFF
TGTGCCAGCAGACTACGGACAGGGGGCCGCTTCGGGGAGCTGTTTTTT
>.|TRBJ2-1|TRBV5-1|.
CASSYTLGESHNEQFF
TGCGCCAGCAGTTACACTCTGGGGGAGTCCCACAATGAGCAGTTCTTC